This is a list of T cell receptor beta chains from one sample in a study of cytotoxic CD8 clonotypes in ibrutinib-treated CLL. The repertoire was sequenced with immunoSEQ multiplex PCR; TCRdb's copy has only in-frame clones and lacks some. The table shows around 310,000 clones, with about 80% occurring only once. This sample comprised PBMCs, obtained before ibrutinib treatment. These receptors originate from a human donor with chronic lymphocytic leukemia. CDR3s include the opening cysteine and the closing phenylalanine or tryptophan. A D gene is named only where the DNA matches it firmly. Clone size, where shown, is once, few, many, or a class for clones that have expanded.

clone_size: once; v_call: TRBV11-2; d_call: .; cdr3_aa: CASSPGAGAANEQFF
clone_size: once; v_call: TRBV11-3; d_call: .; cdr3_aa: CASSLGLGSTDTQYF
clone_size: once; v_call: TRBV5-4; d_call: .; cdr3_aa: CASSLRYNEQFF
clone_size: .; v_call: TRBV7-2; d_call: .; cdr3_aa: CASSAPLRQGYTF
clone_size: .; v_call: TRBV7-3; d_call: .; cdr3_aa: CASSQGTSANTGELFF
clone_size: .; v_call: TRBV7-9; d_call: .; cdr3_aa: CASSLGILGYNEQFF
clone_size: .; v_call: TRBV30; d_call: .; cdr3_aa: CAWSVARTVMNTEAFF
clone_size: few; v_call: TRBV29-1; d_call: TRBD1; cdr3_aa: CSVSVRTGLNYGYTF
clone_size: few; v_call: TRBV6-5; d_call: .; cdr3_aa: CASSLLQGSYGYTF
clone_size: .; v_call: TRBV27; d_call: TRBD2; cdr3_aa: CASSLYRTSGTEDYEQYF
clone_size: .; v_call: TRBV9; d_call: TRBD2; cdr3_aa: CASSLRVAGGHNEQFF
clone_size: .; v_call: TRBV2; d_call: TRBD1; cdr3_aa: CASRWTGAYEQYF
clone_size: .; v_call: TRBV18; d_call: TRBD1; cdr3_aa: CASSPLGQGPEAFF
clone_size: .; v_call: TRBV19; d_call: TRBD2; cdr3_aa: CASSLGLAGRSSYEQYF
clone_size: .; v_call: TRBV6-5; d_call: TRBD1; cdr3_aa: CASTVTGGSGETQYF
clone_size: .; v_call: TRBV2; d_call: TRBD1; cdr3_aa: CASSAGQGVIDTQYF